The clone carrying this TCR beta chain was counted many times. Its antigen is undetermined. This sample was taken from a study of T-cell reconstitution after alpha-beta-depleted transplantation in children. Findings and caveats of the study: Two months or so post-transplant, alpha-beta T cells reportedly derived from several hundred expanded graft clones.

TCRbeta library preparation incorporated unique molecular identifiers. TCRdb re-called the PCR reads with MiXCR, one entry per CDR3 protein. The table shows fewer than 20,000 distinct CDR3 sequences, with around 5.8% occurring only once. This TCR came from a boy aged 5-17 years with acute lymphoblastic leukemia, due to receive a stem cell transplant. Sequenced here: PBMCs, sampled before TCRalphabeta/CD19-depleted stem cell transplant.

The DNA for the CDR3 is TGCGCCAGCAGCCAAGAAAGGGCAGTGGTAGCGCAGTATTTT. Translation gives CASSQERAVVAQYF. The gene calls are TRBV4-3 and TRBJ2-3; D is ambiguous. Trimming left V 0 bases short and J 10 bases short, with 14 bases between. Germline CDR1 LGHNA, CDR2 YSLEER. This CDR3 contains 14 residues.